The 19 T cell receptor beta chains given below trace back to one sample, sequenced in a study of T cell responses to AZD1222 COVID-19 vaccine (dated by TCRdb to about 2021). The sample's time point label, in plain terms: baseline before first vaccination. The library was made by the immunoSEQ multiplex PCR assay. In its TCRdb copy, this immuneACCESS table keeps in-frame sequences only and misses some clones. Where compared with another copy, unresolved V genes explain less than half of these, and the others have no known cause. The sample table records approximately 160,000 clones; about nine tenths of these occur just once. Of the sample, 1.5% falls within the top ten clones. The material was peripheral blood, obtained on day 0 of AZD1222 vaccination. The receptor source for this set is an adult in good health.

The rearrangement uses TRBV2 and TRBJ2-1, with D perhaps TRBD1 (5 bases). Trimming removed 4 bases at V and 5 bases at J, with 12 bases between. CDR1 SNHLY and CDR2 FYNNEI come from the germline V gene. The length of the CDR3 is 14 residues. The DNA for the CDR3 is TGTGCCAGCAGTGCCCAGGGTGGGAACAATGAGCAGTTCTTC. The encoded protein is CASSAQGGNNEQFF.

The chain is built from TRBV7-9 and TRBJ1-1; the match to TRBD1 covers 8 bases. The CDR3 spans 14 residues. J gave up 5 bases and V 4 bases, and 6 bases lay outside the gene matches. Germline V gene lookup returns CDR1 SEHNR and CDR2 FQNEAQ (reference sequence). CDR3 in DNA: TGTGCCAGCAGCTCAGGGGGCGTATGGACTGAAGCTTTCTTT. It yields the protein CASSSGGVWTEAFF.

The rearrangement links TRBV3-1 (or the pseudogene TRBV3-2) to TRBJ2-1; D is possibly TRBD2 (7 bases). V lost 4 bases, J lost 8 bases, and 15 bases lay in between. Looked up from germline, CDR1 is LGHDT and CDR2 is YNNKEL (reference sequence). The CDR3 loop spans 14 amino acids. CDR3 amino acids: CASSRYRGGHEQFF. CDR3 sequence (DNA): TGTGCCAGCAGCCGTTATAGGGGGGGTCATGAGCAGTTCTTC.

The V and J genes are TRBV5-1 and TRBJ1-3; the match to TRBD1 covers 7 bases. Trimming cost V 4 bases and J 0 bases; bases outside gene matches: 7. This CDR3 region has 16 residues. Germline V gene lookup returns CDR1 SGHRS and CDR2 YFSETQ. CDR3 loop: CASSEQGESSGNTIYF. Here the CDR3 DNA reads TGCGCCAGCAGCGAGCAGGGGGAAAGCTCTGGAAACACCATATATTTT. Filled out from reference TRBV5-1 and TRBJ1-3, the complete variable domain reads KAGVTQTPRYLIKTRGQQVTLSCSPISGHRSVSWYQQTPGQGLQFLFEYFSETQRNKGNFPGRFSGRQFSNSRSEMNVSTLELGDSALYLCASSEQGESSGNTIYFGEGSWLTVV.

V and J are TRBV19 and TRBJ1-2; D is unresolved. CDR1 and CDR2 from the germline V gene are LNHDA and SQIVND (reference sequence). The CDR3 is made up of 13 amino acids. V gave up 5 bases and J gave up 6 bases, with 13 bases separating them. CDR3 coding DNA: TGTGCCAGTAGTCCGACTGTTGGGGATGGCTACACCTTC. Its translation is CASSPTVGDGYTF.

This clone was counted once. The V and J genes are TRBV5-6 and TRBJ1-1; D is possibly TRBD1 (6 bases). The V end was cut by 3 bases, the J end by 3 bases, with 18 bases between. The germline CDR1 and CDR2 sequences are SGHDT and YYEEEE. The CDR3 has 16 residues. CDR3 in DNA: TGTGCCAGCAGCTCCCCGTACAGGGTTGAGGACACTGAAGCTTTCTTT. Translated, it gives CASSSPYRVEDTEAFF.

The V call is TRBV2, the J call TRBJ2-7; 7 bases are a match to TRBD2. The CDR3 spans 13 residues. V dropped 6 bases and J dropped 0; count of bases not matched to a gene: 2. Germline V CDR1 and CDR2: SNHLY, FYNNEI. DNA of the CDR3: TGTGCCAGCAGGGGAGGGGACTCCTACGAGCAGTACTTC. Protein: CASRGGDSYEQYF.

The chain links TRBV19 to TRBJ2-7; 9 positions agree with TRBD1. The CDR3 runs to 15 residues. The V gene end was trimmed by 3 bases and the J gene end by 1 base; junction bases not matched to a gene: 4. Per germline, CDR1 LNHDA and CDR2 SQIVND (reference sequence). The CDR3 spells CASSITGTGSYEQYF. The DNA of the CDR3 is TGTGCCAGTAGTATCACCGGGACAGGGTCCTACGAGCAGTACTTC.

By share, this clone ranks as medium-sized (0.01 to 0.1%). This sequence joins TRBV6-1 and TRBJ1-1; D remains ambiguous. CDR3 length: 13 residues. V gave up 1 base and J gave up 3 bases, with 6 bases separating them. Germline V lookup: CDR1 MNHNS, CDR2 SASEGT. The CDR3 DNA follows: TGTGCCAGCAGTGAAGGGGGTCACACTGAAGCTTTCTTT. It specifies CASSEGGHTEAFF.

The CDR3: CASSGVLQETQYF. CDR3 coding DNA: TGTGCCAGCAGTGGAGTCCTACAAGAGACCCAGTACTTC. The V gene is TRBV12-3 or TRBV12-4, the J gene TRBJ2-5; D ambiguous. V lost 5 bases and J lost 2, with 9 bases in between. This CDR3 has 13 amino acids.

This sequence joins TRBV9 and TRBJ1-1; a weak D match, TRBD1 (6 bases). Germline V gene data show CDR1 as SGDLS and CDR2 as YYNGEE. CDR3 length: 13 residues. Trimming shortened V by 3 bases and J by 7 bases, and 13 bases separated the two germline ends. The CDR3 nucleotides are TGTGCCAGCAGCGATGGAGGGGGTTTTGAAGCTTTCTTT. Encoded protein: CASSDGGGFEAFF.

The V gene is TRBV9, the J gene TRBJ2-4; 13 bases agree with TRBD2. Germline V gene lookup returns CDR1 SGDLS and CDR2 YYNGEE. The V segment lost 3 bases and the J segment 6 bases; nucleotides outside the gene matches: 12. This CDR3 is built from 18 residues. CDR3 in amino acids: CASSDSTLAGGPGNIQYF. CDR3 nucleotide sequence: TGTGCCAGCAGCGATTCTACACTAGCGGGGGGGCCCGGAAACATTCAGTACTTC.

This sequence joins TRBV18 and TRBJ1-6, with 7 bases that match TRBD1. The CDR3 extends over 14 amino acids. Germline V gives CDR1 KGHSH, CDR2 LQKENI. V lost 3 bases, J lost 5 bases, and 1 base stayed unmatched. The CDR3: CASSPGTDNSPLHF. CDR3 sequence (DNA): TGTGCCAGCTCACCGGGGACAGATAATTCACCCCTCCACTTT.

The chain couples TRBV13 to TRBJ1-1; maybe TRBD1 (6 bases). Trimming shortened V by 6 bases and J by 4 bases, and 12 bases separated the two germline ends. Germline-derived CDR1 and CDR2 are PRHDT and FYEKMQ (reference sequence). CDR3 length: 13 residues. The CDR3 DNA is TGTGCCAGCAGTCAACGCAGGGGCACTGAAGCTTTCTTT. It yields the protein CASSQRRGTEAFF.

This chain joins TRBV18 and TRBJ2-3; no definite D call. CDR3 length: 15 amino acids. Germline V lookup: CDR1 KGHSH, CDR2 LQKENI. V lost 2 bases and J lost 1, with 10 bases in between. As DNA, the CDR3 is TGTGCCAGCTCACCAGTGTCACAGCGCACAGATACGCAGTATTTT. It yields the protein CASSPVSQRTDTQYF.

This chain joins TRBV5-6 and TRBJ1-4; D perhaps matches TRBD1 (5 bases). This CDR3 has 16 residues. The germline gives CDR1 SGHDT, CDR2 YYEEEE. V was cut by 3 bases and J by 1 base, with 13 bases left in between. CDR3 region: CASSSPGRGTNEKLFF. Here the CDR3 DNA reads TGTGCCAGCAGCTCTCCCGGGAGGGGAACTAATGAAAAACTGTTTTTT.

V and J are TRBV11-3 and TRBJ1-1, with D unclear. The CDR3 covers 13 residues. Germline V gene data show CDR1 as SGHNT and CDR2 as YENEEA. With 3 bases removed from V and 7 bases from J, the gap between germline ends came to 12 bases. CDR3 sequence reads: CASSFRADGEAFF. CDR3 sequence (DNA): TGTGCCAGCAGCTTTAGAGCTGACGGTGAAGCTTTCTTT.

J is TRBJ2-3 and V is TRBV19, with 11 bases matching TRBD2. With V trimmed by 4 bases and J by 2 bases, 23 bases remained unmatched. CDR3 size: 22 residues. Germline loops: CDR1 LNHDA, CDR2 SQIVND (reference sequence). As DNA, the CDR3 is TGTGCCAGTAGTAGGCAGATTCCCGGGACTAGCGGAAGGACCAGCCTCACAGATACGCAGTATTTT. Translated: CASSRQIPGTSGRTSLTDTQYF.

The chain combines TRBV9 with TRBJ2-7, with D unresolved. This CDR3 spans 13 amino acids. The ends were cut back, 0 bases at V and 6 bases at J, with 10 bases in the middle. Germline V CDR1 and CDR2: SGDLS, YYNGEE. CDR3 nucleotides: TGTGCCAGCAGCGTAGGGTTTTCCGGCGAGCAGTACTTC. Protein product: CASSVGFSGEQYF. Variable domain in full (rest from reference TRBV9 and TRBJ2-7): DSGVTQTPKHLITATGQRVTLRCSPRSGDLSVYWYQQSLDQGLQFLIQYYNGEERAKGNILERFSAQQFPDLHSELNLSSLELGDSALYFCASSVGFSGEQYFGPGTRLTVT.